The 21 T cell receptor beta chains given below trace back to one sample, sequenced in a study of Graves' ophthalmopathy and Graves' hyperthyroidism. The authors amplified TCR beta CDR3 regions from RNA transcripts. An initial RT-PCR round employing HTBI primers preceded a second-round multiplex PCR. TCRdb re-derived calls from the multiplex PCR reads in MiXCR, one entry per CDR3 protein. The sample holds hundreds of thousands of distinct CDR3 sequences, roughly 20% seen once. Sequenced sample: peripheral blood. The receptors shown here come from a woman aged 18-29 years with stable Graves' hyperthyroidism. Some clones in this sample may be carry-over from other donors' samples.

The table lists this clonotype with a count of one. CDR3 nucleotide sequence: TGTGCCAGCAGTTTCTCCGCGACGGGACTAGGGTTTGAGCAGTACTTC. Protein: CASSFSATGLGFEQYF. This chain uses TRBV28 with TRBJ2-7; 8 nucleotides agree with TRBD2. There are 16 residues in the CDR3. V shed 3 bases and J 7 bases; nucleotides not matched to a gene: 14. CDR1 and CDR2 (germline): MDHEN, SYDVKM.

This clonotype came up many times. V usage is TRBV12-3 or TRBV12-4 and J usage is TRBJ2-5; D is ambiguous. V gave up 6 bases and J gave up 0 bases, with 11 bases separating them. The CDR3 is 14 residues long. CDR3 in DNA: TGTGCCAGCAGCCCGGATGACGACCAAGAGACCCAGTACTTC. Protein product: CASSPDDDQETQYF.

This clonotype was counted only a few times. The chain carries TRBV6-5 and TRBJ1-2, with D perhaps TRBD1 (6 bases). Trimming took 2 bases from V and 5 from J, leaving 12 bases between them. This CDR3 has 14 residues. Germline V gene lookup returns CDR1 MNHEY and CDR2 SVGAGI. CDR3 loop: CASSYMTQGYGYTF. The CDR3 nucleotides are TGTGCCAGCAGTTACATGACTCAGGGGTATGGCTACACCTTC.

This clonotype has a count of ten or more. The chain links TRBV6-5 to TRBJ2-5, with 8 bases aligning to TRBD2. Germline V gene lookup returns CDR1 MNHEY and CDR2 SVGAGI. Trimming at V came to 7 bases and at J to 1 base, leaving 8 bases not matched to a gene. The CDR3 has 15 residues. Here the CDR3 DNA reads TGTGCCAGCACGAAGACGGGGGGGGGCCAAGAGACCCAGTACTTC. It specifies CASTKTGGGQETQYF.

The chain's CDR3 is CSVEGRPRSPLHF. The DNA for the CDR3 is TGCAGCGTTGAGGGCAGGCCGCGGTCACCCCTCCACTTT. V usage is TRBV29-1 and J usage is TRBJ1-6, with D unclear. Germline loops: CDR1 SQVTM, CDR2 ANQGSEA. V was trimmed by 3 bases and J by 10 bases, leaving 13 bases between them. The CDR3 is 13 amino acids. The full variable domain, its missing parts supplied by reference TRBV29-1 and TRBJ1-6, is SAVISQKPSRDICQRGTSLTIQCQVDSQVTMMFWYRQQPGQSLTLIATANQGSEATYESGFVIDKFPISRPNLTFSTLTVSNMSPEDSSIYLCSVEGRPRSPLHFGNGTRLTVT.

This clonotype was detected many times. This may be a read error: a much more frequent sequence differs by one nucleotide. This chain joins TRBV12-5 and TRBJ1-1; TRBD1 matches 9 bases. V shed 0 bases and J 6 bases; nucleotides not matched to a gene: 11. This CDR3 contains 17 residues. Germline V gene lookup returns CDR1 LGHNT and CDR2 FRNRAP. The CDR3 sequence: CASGLVLGQGFNAEAFF. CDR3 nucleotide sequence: TGTGCTAGTGGTTTGGTATTGGGACAGGGTTTTAACGCTGAAGCTTTCTTT.

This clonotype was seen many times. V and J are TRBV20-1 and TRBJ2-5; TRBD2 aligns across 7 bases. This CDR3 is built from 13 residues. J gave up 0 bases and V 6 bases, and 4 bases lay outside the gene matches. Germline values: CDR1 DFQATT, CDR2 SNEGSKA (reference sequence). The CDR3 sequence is CSAAGLDQETQYF. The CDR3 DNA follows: TGCAGTGCGGCAGGACTAGACCAAGAGACCCAGTACTTC.

CDR3 residues: CASSSPIAYGANVLTF. DNA for the CDR3: TGTGCCAGCAGTTCCCCGATAGCGTACGGGGCCAACGTCCTGACTTTC. The chain couples TRBV28 to TRBJ2-6; a weak D match, TRBD2 (5 bases). Trimming cost V 4 bases and J 4 bases, with 14 bases left between them. The CDR3 is 16 residues long. From germline, CDR1 is MDHEN and CDR2 SYDVKM.

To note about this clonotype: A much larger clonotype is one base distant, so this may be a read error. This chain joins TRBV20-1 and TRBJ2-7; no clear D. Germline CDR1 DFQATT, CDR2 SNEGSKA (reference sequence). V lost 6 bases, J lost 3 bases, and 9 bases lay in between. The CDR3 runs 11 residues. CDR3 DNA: TGCAGTGCCGTGCCAGTCTACGAGCAGTACTTC. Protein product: CSAVPVYEQYF.

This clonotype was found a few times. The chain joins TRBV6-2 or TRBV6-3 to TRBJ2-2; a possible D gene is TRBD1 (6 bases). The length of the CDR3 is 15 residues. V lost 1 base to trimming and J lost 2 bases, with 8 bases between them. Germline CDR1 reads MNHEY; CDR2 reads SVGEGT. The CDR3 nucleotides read TGTGCCAGCAGTTACTGGGGACAAAACACCGGGGAGCTGTTTTTT. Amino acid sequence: CASSYWGQNTGELFF.

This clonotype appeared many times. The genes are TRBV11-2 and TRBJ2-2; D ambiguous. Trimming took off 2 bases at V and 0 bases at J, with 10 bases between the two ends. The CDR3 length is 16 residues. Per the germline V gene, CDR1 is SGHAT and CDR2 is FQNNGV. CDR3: CASSLFQDANTGELFF. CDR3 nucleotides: TGTGCCAGCAGCTTATTTCAGGACGCGAACACCGGGGAGCTGTTTTTT. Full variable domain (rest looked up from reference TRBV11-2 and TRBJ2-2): EAGVAQSPRYKIIEKRQSVAFWCNPISGHATLYWYQQILGQGPKLLIQFQNNGVVDDSQLPKDRFSAERLKGVDSTLKIQPAKLEDSAVYLCASSLFQDANTGELFFGEGSRLTVL.

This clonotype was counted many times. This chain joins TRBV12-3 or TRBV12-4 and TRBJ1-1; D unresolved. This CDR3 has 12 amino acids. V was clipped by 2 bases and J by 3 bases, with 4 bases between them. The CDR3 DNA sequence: TGTGCCAGCAGTTTACATCACACTGAAGCTTTCTTT. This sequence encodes CASSLHHTEAFF.

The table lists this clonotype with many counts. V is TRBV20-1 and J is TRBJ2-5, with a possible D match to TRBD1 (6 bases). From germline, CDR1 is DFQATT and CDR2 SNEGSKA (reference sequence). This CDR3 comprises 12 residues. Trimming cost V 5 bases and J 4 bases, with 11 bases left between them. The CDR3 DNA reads TGCAGTGCTGGACAGTGGGGAGAGACCCAGTACTTC. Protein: CSAGQWGETQYF.

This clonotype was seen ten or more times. In DNA, the CDR3 is TGTGCCAGCAGATACGGACAGGGGCAGGAGACCCAGTACTTC. It codes for CASRYGQGQETQYF. This chain uses TRBV12-3 or TRBV12-4 with TRBJ2-5, with 9 nucleotides matching TRBD1. V shed 6 bases, J shed 5 bases, and the junction held 7 bases outside the gene matches. CDR3 length: 14 amino acids.

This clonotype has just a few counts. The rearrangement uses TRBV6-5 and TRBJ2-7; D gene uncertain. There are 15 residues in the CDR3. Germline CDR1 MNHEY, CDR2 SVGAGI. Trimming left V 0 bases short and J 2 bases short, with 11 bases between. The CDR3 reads CASSYSNTVTYEQYF. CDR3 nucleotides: TGTGCCAGCAGTTACTCGAACACGGTGACCTACGAGCAGTACTTC.

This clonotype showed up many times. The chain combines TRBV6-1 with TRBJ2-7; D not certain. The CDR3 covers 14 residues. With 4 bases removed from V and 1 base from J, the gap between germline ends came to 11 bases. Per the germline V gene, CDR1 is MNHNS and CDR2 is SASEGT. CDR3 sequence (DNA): TGTGCCAGCAGTGCCCGACAAGGTTCCTACGAGCAGTACTTC. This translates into CASSARQGSYEQYF.

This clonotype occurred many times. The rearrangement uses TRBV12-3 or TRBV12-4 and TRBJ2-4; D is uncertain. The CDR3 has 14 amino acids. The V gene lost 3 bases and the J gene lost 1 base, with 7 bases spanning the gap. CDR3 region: CASSFDTAKNIQYF. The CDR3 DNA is TGTGCCAGCAGTTTTGATACGGCCAAAAACATTCAGTACTTC.

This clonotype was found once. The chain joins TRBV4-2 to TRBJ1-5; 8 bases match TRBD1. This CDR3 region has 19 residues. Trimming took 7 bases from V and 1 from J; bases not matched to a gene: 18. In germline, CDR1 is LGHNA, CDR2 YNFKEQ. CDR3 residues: CASTERDRFVEGSNQPQHF. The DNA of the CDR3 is TGTGCCAGCACCGAAAGGGACAGGTTCGTCGAGGGGAGCAATCAGCCCCAGCATTTT.

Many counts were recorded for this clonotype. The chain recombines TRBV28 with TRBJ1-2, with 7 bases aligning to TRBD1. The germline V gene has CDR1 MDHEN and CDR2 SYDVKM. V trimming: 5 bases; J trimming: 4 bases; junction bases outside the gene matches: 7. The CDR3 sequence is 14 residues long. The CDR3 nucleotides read TGTGCCAGCAGTGGGACAGTGAGCTTCTATGGCTACACCTTC. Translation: CASSGTVSFYGYTF.

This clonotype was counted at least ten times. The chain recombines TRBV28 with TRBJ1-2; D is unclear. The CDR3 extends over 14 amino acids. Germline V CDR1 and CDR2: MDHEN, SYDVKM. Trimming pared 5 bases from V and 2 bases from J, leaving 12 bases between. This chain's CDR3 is CASSTTRPNYGYTF. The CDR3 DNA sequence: TGTGCCAGCAGTACGACTCGGCCGAACTATGGCTACACCTTC.

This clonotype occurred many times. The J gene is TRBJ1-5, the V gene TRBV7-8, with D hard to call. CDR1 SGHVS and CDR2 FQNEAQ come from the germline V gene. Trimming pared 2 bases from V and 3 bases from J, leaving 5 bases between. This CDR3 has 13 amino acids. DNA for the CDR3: TGTGCCAGCAGCTTAAAATTCAATCAGCCCCAGCATTTT. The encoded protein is CASSLKFNQPQHF.